This T cell receptor (beta chain) came from a study of naive and memory T cell subsets. Both TRBC1 and TRBC2 were covered by a beta constant-region primer of two equimolar oligonucleotides. Ligated cDNA was amplified by four rounds of PCR with nested alpha and beta constant-region primers and SP2. Each CDR3 protein is one row after TCRdb ran MiXCR on the UMI-ligation and nested PCR reads. The sample shows over 100,000 distinct CDR3 sequences, 36% of them seen only once. The V gene's germline CDR1 is LGHDT and CDR2 YNNKEL (reference sequence). The CDR3 runs 12 residues. V was trimmed by 1 base and J by 4 bases, leaving 5 bases between them. Points from the study as a whole: Naive and memory subsets had different power law exponents for TCR abundance. In CD4 and CD8 cells, diversity dropped from naive through EMRA.

This clonotype was seen more than once but under ten times. Its antigen is undetermined. The TCR comes from a human donor in good health. The rearrangement links TRBV3-1 to TRBJ2-7; D unresolved. The sample taken for sequencing was central memory CD4+ T cells from blood. CDR3 sequence reads: CASSQGGYEQYF. DNA for the CDR3: TGTGCCAGCAGCCAAGGGGGATACGAGCAGTACTTC.